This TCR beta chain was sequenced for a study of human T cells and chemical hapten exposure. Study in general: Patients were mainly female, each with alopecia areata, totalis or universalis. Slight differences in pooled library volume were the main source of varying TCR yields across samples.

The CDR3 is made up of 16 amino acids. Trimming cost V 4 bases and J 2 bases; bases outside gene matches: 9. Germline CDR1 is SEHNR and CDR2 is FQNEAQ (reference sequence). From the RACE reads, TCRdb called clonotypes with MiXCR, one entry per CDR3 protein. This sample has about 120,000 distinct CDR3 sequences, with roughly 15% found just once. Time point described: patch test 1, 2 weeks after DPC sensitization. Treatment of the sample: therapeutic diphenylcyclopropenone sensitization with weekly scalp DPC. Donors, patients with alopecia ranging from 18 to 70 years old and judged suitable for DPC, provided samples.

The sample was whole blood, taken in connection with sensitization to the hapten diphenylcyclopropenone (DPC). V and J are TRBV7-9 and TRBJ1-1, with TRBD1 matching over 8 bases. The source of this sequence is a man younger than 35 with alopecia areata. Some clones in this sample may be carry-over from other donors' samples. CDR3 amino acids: CASSSRSQGDNTEAFF. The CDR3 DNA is TGTGCCAGCAGCTCAAGATCACAGGGGGATAACACTGAAGCTTTCTTT.